This T cell receptor beta chain came from a study of blood T cells in healthy people across ages. Across the whole study: About one barcoded beta molecule per two T cells was captured by template switching.

Next came a second PCR, run for about 7 to 12 cycles, which used a sample-barcoded 5' primer along with a J-beta primer mix. TCRdb reprocessed the 5' RACE reads with MiXCR, giving one entry per CDR3 protein. The table records about 780,000 distinct CDR3 sequences, around 50% of them present only once. The germline CDR1 and CDR2 sequences are MNHEY and SVGAGI. CDR3 length: 18 residues. After removal of 2 bases from V and 8 bases from J, the junction contained 16 bases not matched to a gene. Overall study findings and caveats: Measured against age, TCR beta diversity per million T cells decreased in a roughly linear manner.

The table lists this clonotype with many counts. Antigen unknown. The chain has TRBV6-5 and TRBJ2-1, with 9 nucleotides matching TRBD1. Input material: blood. This clonotype was obtained from a man older than 75 in good health. CDR3 bases: TGTGCCAGCAGTTACGCACTTGAAACAGGGGGCGCGACGTATGAGCAGTTCTTC. Translation: CASSYALETGGATYEQFF.